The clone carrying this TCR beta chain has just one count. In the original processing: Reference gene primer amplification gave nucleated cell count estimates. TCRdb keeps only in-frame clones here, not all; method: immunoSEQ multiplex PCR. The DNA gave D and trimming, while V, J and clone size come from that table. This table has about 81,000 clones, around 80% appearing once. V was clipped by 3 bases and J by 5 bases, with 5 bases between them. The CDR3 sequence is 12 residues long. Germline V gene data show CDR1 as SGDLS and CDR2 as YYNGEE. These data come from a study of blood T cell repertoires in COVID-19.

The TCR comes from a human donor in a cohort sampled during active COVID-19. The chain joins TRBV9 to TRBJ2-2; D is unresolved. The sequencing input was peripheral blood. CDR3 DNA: TGTGCCAGCAGCGCCGGTACCGGGGAGCTGTTTTTT. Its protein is CASSAGTGELFF.